What follows are 26 T cell receptor beta chains derived from one specimen sequenced in a study of T cells in localized non-small cell lung cancer. TCRdb's copy holds only in-frame clones and misses some; the assay was immunoSEQ multiplex PCR. This table holds about 3,500 clones, 15% to 20% found once. The input for sequencing was lung tumor tissue, taken before any cancer treatment. These receptor sequences come from a woman between 40 and 69 years old with stage III squamous cell lung carcinoma.

In this sample, this clone turned up a few times. The chain uses TRBV6-8 and TRBJ2-7; 8 nucleotides align to TRBD1. The CDR3 sequence is 14 residues long. CDR1 MNHGY and CDR2 SAAAGT come from the germline V gene. With 2 bases clipped from V and 1 base from J, the junction kept 1 base outside the gene matches. The CDR3 DNA sequence: TGTGCCAGCAGTTACCGGACAGGGTCCTACGAGCAGTACTTC. It is translated as CASSYRTGSYEQYF.

This clone was seen more than once but under ten times. V gene TRBV9 combines with J gene TRBJ2-3; 10 nucleotides align to TRBD2. The CDR3 runs 16 residues. Looked up from germline, CDR1 is SGDLS and CDR2 is YYNGEE. With V trimmed by 4 bases and J by 3 bases, 8 bases remained unmatched. The CDR3 spells CASSPLAGDRTDTQYF. CDR3 coding DNA: TGTGCCAGCAGCCCCCTAGCGGGAGATAGGACAGATACGCAGTATTTT. Full variable domain (missing parts from reference TRBV9 and TRBJ2-3): DSGVTQTPKHLITATGQRVTLRCSPRSGDLSVYWYQQSLDQGLQFLIQYYNGEERAKGNILERFSAQQFPDLHSELNLSSLELGDSALYFCASSPLAGDRTDTQYFGPGTRLTVL.

The V call is TRBV30, the J call TRBJ1-1; unclear D gene. In germline, CDR1 is GTSNPN, CDR2 SVGIG (reference sequence). This CDR3 has 15 residues. The germline V and J ends were trimmed by 3 bases and 1 base, with 15 bases remaining between them. The CDR3 loop reads CAWRNLGTPNTEAFF. The DNA for the CDR3 is TGTGCCTGGAGGAATTTAGGCACTCCGAACACTGAAGCTTTCTTT.

The V call is TRBV6-8, the J call TRBJ1-2, with D uncertain. V was clipped by 0 bases and J by 2 bases, with 4 bases between them. The V gene's germline CDR1 is MNHGY and CDR2 SAAAGT. This CDR3 comprises 13 residues. The CDR3 here is CASSYSGNYGYTF. DNA of the CDR3: TGTGCCAGCAGTTACTCCGGCAACTATGGCTACACCTTC.

By sample fraction, this clone is medium-sized (0.01 to 0.1%). The V gene is TRBV23-1, the J gene TRBJ2-7, with D possibly called TRBD1 or TRBD2 (5 bases each). TRBV23-1 is an ORF, and what it does is uncertain. V lost 6 bases, J lost 0 bases, and 15 bases lay in between. This CDR3 comprises 15 residues. CDR3: CASSQVGDLSYEQYF. The CDR3, as DNA: TGCGCCAGCAGCCAAGTGGGGGACCTCTCCTACGAGCAGTACTTC.

The chain recombines TRBV19 with TRBJ1-2; a weak D match, TRBD1 (6 bases). The CDR3 has 17 residues. Germline values: CDR1 LNHDA, CDR2 SQIVND (reference sequence). V shed 4 bases and J shed 0 bases, with 18 bases lying between them. CDR3 DNA sequence: TGTGCCAGTAGTACGGGGGCAGGGCTTGTAGCTAACTATGGCTACACCTTC. Its translation is CASSTGAGLVANYGYTF. The variable domain in full, completed from reference TRBV19 and TRBJ1-2, reads DGGITQSPKYLFRKEGQNVTLSCEQNLNHDAMYWYRQDPGQGLRLIYYSQIVNDFQKGDIAEGYSVSREKKESFPLTVTSAQKNPTAFYLCASSTGAGLVANYGYTFGSGTRLTVV.

This clone was observed a few times. The chain couples TRBV6-8 to TRBJ1-1, with TRBD1 matching 8 bases. CDR1 and CDR2 (germline): MNHGY, SAAAGT. The length of the CDR3 is 14 residues. The J segment lost 5 bases and the V segment lost 5 bases, leaving 7 bases of the junction unmatched. Here the CDR3 reads CASSEQGAVTEAFF. CDR3 nucleotides: TGTGCCAGCAGTGAGCAGGGGGCGGTTACTGAAGCTTTCTTT.

The gene calls are TRBV28 and TRBJ2-1; D is uncertain. Germline V lookup: CDR1 MDHEN, CDR2 SYDVKM. Trimming pared 9 bases from V and 6 bases from J, leaving 12 bases between. This CDR3 has 12 residues. The CDR3 DNA reads as TGTGCCAGTGGAATAGTTAGCAATGAGCAGTTCTTC. Its protein is CASGIVSNEQFF. Drawing the rest from reference TRBV28 and TRBJ2-1, the complete variable domain is DVKVTQSSRYLVKRTGEKVFLECVQDMDHENMFWYRQDPGLGLRLIYFSYDVKMKEKGDIPEGYSVSREKKERFSLILESASTNQTSMYLCASGIVSNEQFFGPGTRLTVL.

The sample holds a few counts of this clone. The V and J genes are TRBV11-3 and TRBJ1-3; 7 bases are shared with TRBD1. The CDR3 loop spans 16 amino acids. V was pared by 5 bases and J by 1 base, with 8 bases of the junction left unmatched. Germline assignment: CDR1 SGHNT and CDR2 YENEEA. The CDR3 is CASSRDRAGSGNTIYF. The CDR3 DNA sequence: TGTGCCAGCAGCCGAGACAGGGCTGGATCTGGAAACACCATATATTTT.

This clone is deemed medium-sized. The gene calls are TRBV6-8 and TRBJ2-1; TRBD2 aligns across 8 bases. Germline loops: CDR1 MNHGY, CDR2 SAAAGT. Trimming removed 7 bases from V and 6 bases from J; junction bases left unmatched: 5. The CDR3 has 13 amino acids. The chain's CDR3 is CASTPGLVNEQFF. The CDR3 DNA follows: TGTGCCAGCACCCCGGGACTAGTCAATGAGCAGTTCTTC.

This clone was seen a few times. This sequence joins TRBV25-1 and TRBJ2-1; 7 bases align to TRBD1. The CDR3 is 18 residues long. V dropped 3 bases and J dropped 1; count of bases not matched to a gene: 12. CDR1 MGHDK and CDR2 SYGVNS come from the germline V gene. Here the CDR3 DNA reads TGTGCCAGCAGTGATCCCCGGGACAGTAGTTGGTCCTACAATGAGCAGTTCTTC. Protein sequence: CASSDPRDSSWSYNEQFF.

Only a few counts were recorded for this clone. The chain carries TRBV6-8 and TRBJ1-1; D is unresolved. V shed 2 bases and J shed 3 bases, with 7 bases lying between them. This CDR3 contains 13 residues. The V gene's germline CDR1 is MNHGY and CDR2 SAAAGT. The DNA for the CDR3 is TGTGCCAGCAGTTACGGGGATCACACTGAAGCTTTCTTT. As protein: CASSYGDHTEAFF.

V is TRBV16 and J is TRBJ1-1; 9 bases map to TRBD1. Per the germline V gene, CDR1 is KGHSY and CDR2 is FQNENV. The CDR3 has 18 residues. V lost 2 bases to trimming and J lost 4 bases; unmatched junction nucleotides: 14. The CDR3: CASSQKNPGTGMGTEAFF. The CDR3 nucleotides read TGTGCCAGCAGCCAAAAAAATCCCGGGACAGGGATGGGCACTGAAGCTTTCTTT.

This clone was detected only a few times. V and J are TRBV30 and TRBJ1-3; D not resolved. Germline values: CDR1 GTSNPN, CDR2 SVGIG (reference sequence). The CDR3 totals 12 residues. Trimming removed 5 bases at V and 0 bases at J, with 5 bases between. The CDR3 reads CAWAASGNTIYF. The CDR3 DNA reads as TGTGCCTGGGCCGCCTCTGGAAACACCATATATTTT.

The V call is TRBV30, the J call TRBJ2-5, with D possibly being TRBD1 or TRBD2 (6 bases each). The CDR3 totals 16 residues. The V end lost 2 bases, the J end lost 10 bases, and 26 bases lay between the germline ends. The V gene's germline CDR1 is GTSNPN and CDR2 SVGIG (reference sequence). The CDR3 DNA follows: TGTGCCTGGAGTATACCCGGAGGGGCAGGGGCCGAATACCAGTACTTC. Its protein is CAWSIPGGAGAEYQYF.

The chain links TRBV6-8 to TRBJ2-2; 11 bases are a match to TRBD2. The CDR3 runs to 15 residues. Germline V gene lookup returns CDR1 MNHGY and CDR2 SAAAGT. Unmatched junction bases numbered 9, after V lost 7 bases and J lost 8 bases. The CDR3 sequence is CASTTLAGAAGELFF. CDR3 in DNA: TGTGCCAGCACCACACTAGCGGGAGCGGCTGGGGAGCTGTTTTTT.

The rearrangement uses TRBV14 and TRBJ2-3; 11 nucleotides match TRBD2. Germline V CDR1 and CDR2: SGHDN, FVKESK. This CDR3 is 16 amino acids long. After removal of 4 bases from V and 0 bases from J, the junction contained 3 bases not matched to a gene. This CDR3 reads CASSPRTSGSTDTQYF. The CDR3 nucleotides read TGTGCCAGCAGCCCCCGGACTAGCGGGAGCACAGATACGCAGTATTTT.

This clone was detected a few times. The chain links TRBV6-8 to TRBJ2-7, with D tentatively TRBD1 (6 bases). Germline V gene lookup returns CDR1 MNHGY and CDR2 SAAAGT. CDR3 length: 13 amino acids. Between the trimmed V and J ends, which lost 7 bases and 0 bases, there was a span of 10 bases. The CDR3 DNA is TGTGCCAGCACCCCGGACAGCTCCTACGAGCAGTACTTC. Translated: CASTPDSSYEQYF.

In DNA form, the CDR3 reads TGTGCCAGCAGCTTAAGCGGACAGCAAGAGACCCAGTACTTC. Translation gives CASSLSGQQETQYF. The J gene is TRBJ2-5, the V gene TRBV11-3; weak D call: TRBD1 (6 bases). V lost 2 bases and J 2 bases, leaving 9 bases between the germline ends. Germline V gene data show CDR1 as SGHNT and CDR2 as YENEEA. This CDR3 spans 14 amino acids.

This clone has just a few counts. The V and J genes are TRBV11-3 and TRBJ2-3; D ambiguous. Trimming left V 5 bases short and J 5 bases short, with 14 bases between. The CDR3 length is 14 residues. CDR1 SGHNT and CDR2 YENEEA come from the germline V gene. The CDR3 sequence is CASSRPPLQDTQYF. The CDR3 DNA reads TGTGCCAGCAGCCGACCCCCCCTCCAAGATACGCAGTATTTT.

This clone has more than one count but fewer than ten. The rearrangement joins TRBV11-3 to TRBJ2-1, with 9 positions matching TRBD2. This CDR3 is built from 17 residues. Per germline, CDR1 SGHNT and CDR2 YENEEA. V trimming: 2 bases; J trimming: 6 bases; junction bases outside the gene matches: 11. The chain's CDR3 is CASSLSLLRGRVNEQFF. The CDR3 nucleotides read TGTGCCAGCAGCTTATCTCTACTTCGCGGGAGGGTCAATGAGCAGTTCTTC.

The V and J genes are TRBV11-3 and TRBJ1-4, with 8 bases that match TRBD1. In germline, CDR1 is SGHNT, CDR2 YENEEA. V shed 4 bases, J shed 3 bases, and the junction held 4 bases outside the gene matches. The CDR3 spans 15 residues. The CDR3 spells CASSSGQGSNEKLFF. The CDR3 DNA sequence: TGTGCCAGCAGCTCCGGACAGGGATCTAATGAAAAACTGTTTTTT.

This clone was seen a few times. CDR3 residues: CASSDLSTEAFF. CDR3 coding DNA: TGTGCCAGCAGTGATCTGAGCACTGAAGCTTTCTTT. The chain uses TRBV9 and TRBJ1-1; D not resolved. V dropped 5 bases and J dropped 4 bases, with 9 bases sitting between them. This CDR3 contains 12 residues. The germline gives CDR1 SGDLS, CDR2 YYNGEE. The whole variable domain, filled in from reference TRBV9 and TRBJ1-1, reads DSGVTQTPKHLITATGQRVTLRCSPRSGDLSVYWYQQSLDQGLQFLIQYYNGEERAKGNILERFSAQQFPDLHSELNLSSLELGDSALYFCASSDLSTEAFFGQGTRLTVV.

This clone was recorded a few times. This chain links TRBV28 with TRBJ1-5, with D possibly being TRBD1 (6 bases). CDR3 length: 17 amino acids. CDR1 is MDHEN, CDR2 SYDVKM, per germline. Trimming cost V 5 bases and J 3 bases, with 20 bases left between them. This CDR3 is CASSPPGAGADNQPQHF. The CDR3 DNA follows: TGTGCCAGCAGTCCCCCCGGGGCGGGGGCGGACAATCAGCCCCAGCATTTT.

This chain uses TRBV9 with TRBJ2-3, with a possible D match to TRBD2 (5 bases). Trimming took off 1 base at V and 0 bases at J, with 12 bases between the two ends. CDR1 is SGDLS, CDR2 YYNGEE, per germline. This CDR3 has 16 residues. The CDR3 DNA reads TGTGCCAGCAGCGTACAAGCGGTCCTTAGCACAGATACGCAGTATTTT. As protein: CASSVQAVLSTDTQYF.

V gene TRBV14 combines with J gene TRBJ2-3; D uncertain. CDR1 is SGHDN and CDR2 is FVKESK in the germline V gene. V lost 1 base to trimming and J lost 8 bases, with 10 bases between them. The CDR3 runs 13 residues. CDR3 in DNA: TGTGCCAGCAGCCAAGCCTCAGTGGCTACGCAGTATTTT. This translates into CASSQASVATQYF.